This TCR beta chain was documented in a study of circulating and synovial CD4+ cells in juvenile arthritis. Regarding the study as a whole: The pathogenic-like versus bulk T cell difference escaped Vbeta family analysis. These repertoires were less diverse than bulk blood CD4 repertoires.

Generated by immunoSEQ multiplex PCR, the TCRdb table keeps only in-frame clones and is missing some. Of thousands of clones listed, about 83% are singletons. Per the germline V gene, CDR1 is LGHNA and CDR2 is YSLEER. The length of the CDR3 is 17 residues. The germline V and J ends were trimmed by 0 bases and 6 bases, with 18 bases remaining between them. With respect to this clone: The target antigen is unknown.

This TCR derives from a human donor with juvenile idiopathic arthritis. The V and J genes are TRBV4-3 and TRBJ1-5; D is perhaps TRBD1 (6 bases). The specimen sequenced was CD4+ T cells from synovial fluid. Written as DNA, the CDR3 is TGCGCCAGCAGCCAAGACTGGGGGGGGCGCGTGGGTCAGCCCCAGCATTTT. Translating gives CASSQDWGGRVGQPQHF.